This T cell receptor beta chain appears in the sequencing data of a study of T cells in localized non-small cell lung cancer. Study results and limitations: The study sequenced only one region of the tumor. As a result, intratumor heterogeneity could not be excluded and remains possible. Adjacent lung was found to contain a median roughly 60 of the top 100 tumor clones.

Trimming pared 2 bases from V and 0 bases from J, leaving 4 bases between. Germline V lookup: CDR1 KGHSH, CDR2 LQKENI. The CDR3 length is 13 residues. The table came from immunoSEQ multiplex PCR; TCRdb's copy has only in-frame clones and leaves some out. The profile covers about 2,400 clones, with approximately 22% appearing a single time and roughly 12% taken by the ten largest. Worth noting for this clone: Its specificity is unknown.

The sample was lung tumor tissue, taken before any cancer treatment. The receptor comes from a man aged 40-75 years with stage I lung adenocarcinoma. The chain couples TRBV18 to TRBJ1-1; unclear D gene. The CDR3 spells CASSPNLNTEAFF. CDR3 in DNA: TGTGCCAGCTCACCAAATTTGAACACTGAAGCTTTCTTT.